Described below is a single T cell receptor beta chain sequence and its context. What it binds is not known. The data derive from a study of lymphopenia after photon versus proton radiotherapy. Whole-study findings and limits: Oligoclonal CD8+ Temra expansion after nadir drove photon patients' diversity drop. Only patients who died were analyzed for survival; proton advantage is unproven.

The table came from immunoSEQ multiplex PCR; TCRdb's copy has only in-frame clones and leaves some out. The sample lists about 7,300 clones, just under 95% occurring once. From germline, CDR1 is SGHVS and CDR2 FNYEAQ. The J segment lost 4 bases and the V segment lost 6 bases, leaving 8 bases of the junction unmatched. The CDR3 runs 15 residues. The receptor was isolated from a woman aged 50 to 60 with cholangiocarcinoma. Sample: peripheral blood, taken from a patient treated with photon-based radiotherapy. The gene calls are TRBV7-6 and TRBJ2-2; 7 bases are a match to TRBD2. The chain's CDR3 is CASSNRGEGTGELFF. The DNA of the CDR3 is TGTGCCAGCAGTAATAGAGGGGAGGGCACCGGGGAGCTGTTTTTT.